These 21 T cell receptor beta chains came from one sample sequenced in a study of vaccination effects on CD4 cells after COVID-19. Using viral peptide pools, the ViraFEST assay grew out antigen-specific CD4+ T cells prior to sequencing. Following culture for roughly 10 days, CD4+ T cells were isolated. Convalescent patients had PCR-confirmed SARS-CoV-2 infection between March and December 2020. Sequencing was performed with immunoSEQ multiplex PCR; in TCRdb, only in-frame clones are kept and a portion is missing. The sample comprises under 35,000 clones, 72% of which are singletons, and around 30% rests with the top ten. Their target antigens are unknown. The source material was CD4+ T cells from PBMCs cultured with a peptide pool, sampled before COVID-19 vaccination. The receptors here all came from a human donor who had a prior SARS-CoV-2 infection.

The chain joins TRBV11-3 to TRBJ1-1; the D is unclear. This CDR3 is 15 amino acids long. In germline, CDR1 is SGHNT, CDR2 YENEEA. Trimming stripped 0 bases from V and 0 bases from J, with 8 bases between. CDR3: CASSLDGGMNTEAFF. CDR3 bases: TGTGCCAGCAGCTTAGATGGAGGCATGAACACTGAAGCTTTCTTT.

The gene calls are TRBV18 and TRBJ2-7, with 10 bases lining up with TRBD1. Germline assignment: CDR1 KGHSH and CDR2 LQKENI. The length of the CDR3 is 15 residues. Germline trimming cut 3 bases from V and 2 bases from J; bases unmatched to any gene: 4. The CDR3 loop is CASSPGTGVTYEQYF. Written as DNA, the CDR3 is TGTGCCAGCTCACCTGGGACAGGGGTTACCTACGAGCAGTACTTC.

This chain joins TRBV7-6 and TRBJ2-2; no clear D gene. Trimming cost V 4 bases and J 2 bases, with 2 bases left between them. The CDR3 has 12 residues. The germline CDR1 and CDR2 sequences are SGHVS and FNYEAQ. CDR3 sequence: CASSSNTGELFF. The CDR3 DNA sequence: TGTGCCAGCAGCTCCAACACCGGGGAGCTGTTTTTT.

The chain joins TRBV29-1 to TRBJ1-6; 8 positions agree with TRBD1. The J segment lost 9 bases and the V segment lost 6 bases, leaving 7 bases of the junction unmatched. This CDR3 has 13 residues. CDR1 and CDR2 (germline): SQVTM, ANQGSEA. The CDR3 DNA is TGCAGCGTGGGCCAGGGGGCGAGTTCACCCCTCCACTTT. The encoded protein is CSVGQGASSPLHF.

J is TRBJ1-4 and V is TRBV5-1, with D unresolved. Germline V gene sequence: CDR1 SGHRS, CDR2 YFSETQ. CDR3 length equals 16 residues. V was clipped by 6 bases and J by 0 bases, with 15 bases between them. This CDR3 is CASTRAPPATNEKLFF. DNA of the CDR3: TGCGCCAGCACCCGGGCCCCCCCTGCAACTAATGAAAAACTGTTTTTT.

The chain employs TRBV7-9 and TRBJ1-4; 8 nucleotides align to TRBD1. CDR3 length equals 15 residues. The ends lost 3 bases at V and 5 bases at J; junction bases unmatched: 5. Germline V gene lookup returns CDR1 SEHNR and CDR2 FQNEAQ (reference sequence). DNA of the CDR3: TGTGCCAGCAGCTTCCCTAGGACAGGGAATGAAAAACTGTTTTTT. It encodes CASSFPRTGNEKLFF.

This clone was picked up one time. V is TRBV5-1 and J is TRBJ2-1, with TRBD2 as a possible D gene (5 bases). The germline V and J ends were trimmed by 4 bases and 4 bases, with 15 bases remaining between them. Germline V lookup: CDR1 SGHRS, CDR2 YFSETQ. This CDR3 is 15 amino acids long. CDR3 residues: CASSPGLPTYNEQFF. CDR3 bases: TGCGCCAGCAGCCCAGGACTGCCAACTTACAATGAGCAGTTCTTC.

This chain uses TRBV5-1 with TRBJ2-3; TRBD2 agrees at 7 bases. The CDR3 spans 17 residues. Germline loops: CDR1 SGHRS, CDR2 YFSETQ. The ends lost 5 bases at V and 1 base at J; junction bases unmatched: 13. The CDR3 sequence: CASSYGGLTAGTDTQYF. The CDR3 DNA reads TGCGCCAGCAGTTACGGGGGACTAACGGCCGGCACAGATACGCAGTATTTT.

The chain is built from TRBV5-1 and TRBJ2-7; possibly TRBD2 for D (6 bases). V gave up 4 bases and J gave up 2 bases, with 10 bases separating them. Germline lookup yields CDR1 SGHRS and CDR2 YFSETQ. The CDR3 is made up of 13 amino acids. The CDR3 nucleotides read TGCGCCAGCAGCGCGGGGTATCCCTACGAGCAGTACTTC. Its translation is CASSAGYPYEQYF.

The V and J genes are TRBV3-1 (or the pseudogene TRBV3-2) and TRBJ2-5; no definite D call. The CDR3 has 13 amino acids. The germline V gene encodes CDR1 LGHDT and CDR2 YNNKEL (reference sequence). The V end was cut by 0 bases, the J end by 4 bases, with 6 bases between. CDR3 sequence: CASSQEGRETQYF. For the CDR3, the DNA is TGTGCCAGCAGCCAAGAAGGTAGAGAGACCCAGTACTTC.

This rearrangement joins TRBV5-6 to TRBJ2-6; D remains ambiguous. Per the germline V gene, CDR1 is SGHDT and CDR2 is YYEEEE. The CDR3 covers 15 residues. Between the trimmed V and J ends, which lost 2 bases and 0 bases, there was a span of 6 bases. The CDR3 DNA reads TGTGCCAGCAGCTTTGGTGTCTCTGGGGCCAACGTCCTGACTTTC. This encodes CASSFGVSGANVLTF.

The gene calls are TRBV7-9 and TRBJ1-4; D unclear. Trimming left V 0 bases short and J 8 bases short, with 19 bases between. The germline CDR1 and CDR2 sequences are SEHNR and FQNEAQ (reference sequence). The CDR3 sequence is 17 residues long. CDR3 bases: TGTGCCAGCAGCTTAGCGCCTGAGTGGGGAACTTTCGAAAAACTGTTTTTT. Its translation: CASSLAPEWGTFEKLFF.

The chain couples TRBV29-1 to TRBJ2-1, with 7 nucleotides matching TRBD2. The CDR3 has 14 amino acids. Losses at the gene ends were 7 bases for V and 6 bases for J; bases not matched to a gene: 12. Per the germline V gene, CDR1 is SQVTM and CDR2 is ANQGSEA. This chain's CDR3 is CSGSFLGLFNEQFF. CDR3 nucleotides: TGCAGCGGTAGTTTCTTGGGACTATTCAATGAGCAGTTCTTC.

Points on this clone: At one end, the junction sequence differs from germline, possibly due to a read error. This sequence joins TRBV19 and TRBJ1-4, with D tentatively TRBD1 (5 bases). This CDR3 region has 15 residues. Per the germline V gene, CDR1 is LNHDA and CDR2 is SQIVND (reference sequence). The CDR3 region is CASSIQMGRNKKLFF. In DNA, the CDR3 is TGTGCCAGTAGTATCCAGATGGGGCGTAATAAAAAACTGTTTTTT.

Only one count was recorded for this clone. CDR3 DNA: TGCAGTGCTAGTGGGATAAAGGCATTCTCCTACGAGCAGTACTTC. Translating it yields CSASGIKAFSYEQYF. V usage is TRBV20-1 and J usage is TRBJ2-7; D is undetermined. Germline V lookup: CDR1 DFQATT, CDR2 SNEGSKA (reference sequence). The V end was cut by 3 bases, the J end by 0 bases, with 15 bases between. CDR3 size: 15 residues.

The DNA for the CDR3 is TGTGCCAGCAGCTCCGAGACAGGGGATAATTCACCCCTCCACTTT. This encodes CASSSETGDNSPLHF. V is TRBV7-8 and J is TRBJ1-6; 8 bases agree with TRBD1. With 4 bases clipped from V and 5 bases from J, the junction kept 4 bases outside the gene matches. From germline, CDR1 is SGHVS and CDR2 FQNEAQ. The CDR3 consists of 15 residues.

This clone has a handful of counts. This chain connects TRBV5-4 to TRBJ2-7, with TRBD1 matching over 9 bases. This CDR3 contains 15 residues. From germline, CDR1 is SGHNT and CDR2 YYREEE (reference sequence). J was trimmed by 3 bases and V by 4 bases; bases with no gene match: 8. The CDR3 DNA is TGTGCCAGCAGCCCGGGCGGGACAGGGATCTACGAGCAGTACTTC. Its protein product is CASSPGGTGIYEQYF. Looking up the rest from reference TRBV5-4 and TRBJ2-7 gives the full variable domain: ETGVTQSPTHLIKTRGQQVTLRCSSQSGHNTVSWYQQALGQGPQFIFQYYREEENGRGNFPPRFSGLQFPNYSSELNVNALELDDSALYLCASSPGGTGIYEQYFGPGTRLTVT.

The V call is TRBV9, the J call TRBJ1-1; a possible D gene is TRBD1 (5 bases). CDR3 length: 13 residues. CDR1 is SGDLS and CDR2 is YYNGEE in the germline V gene. V was clipped by 3 bases and J by 5 bases, with 11 bases between them. CDR3 residues: CASSAHGGTEAFF. In DNA, the CDR3 is TGTGCCAGCAGCGCCCACGGGGGGACTGAAGCTTTCTTT. Using reference TRBV9 and TRBJ1-1 for the parts outside the CDR3, the full variable domain is DSGVTQTPKHLITATGQRVTLRCSPRSGDLSVYWYQQSLDQGLQFLIQYYNGEERAKGNILERFSAQQFPDLHSELNLSSLELGDSALYFCASSAHGGTEAFFGQGTRLTVV.

The V gene is TRBV25-1, the J gene TRBJ1-4, with TRBD1 matching over 9 bases. The ends lost 5 bases at V and 10 bases at J; junction bases unmatched: 11. The germline V gene has CDR1 MGHDK and CDR2 SYGVNS. There are 15 residues in the CDR3. The CDR3 here is CASSPTGGASGKLFF. DNA of the CDR3: TGTGCCAGCAGTCCCACAGGGGGCGCGTCTGGAAAACTGTTTTTT.

This clone was observed a handful of times. The chain has TRBV18 and TRBJ2-7; a weak D match, TRBD1 (6 bases). The germline gives CDR1 KGHSH, CDR2 LQKENI. Trimming removed 1 base at V and 4 bases at J, with 17 bases between. This CDR3 is built from 16 residues. The CDR3 DNA sequence: TGTGCCAGCTCACCACGGTTAGGGGGTGGAGCATACGAGCAGTACTTC. Residues: CASSPRLGGGAYEQYF.

V usage is TRBV24-1 and J usage is TRBJ2-2; 8 bases are shared with TRBD1. The CDR3 consists of 17 residues. The V segment lost 2 bases and the J segment 1 base; nucleotides outside the gene matches: 5. CDR1 KGHDR and CDR2 SFDVKD come from the germline V gene. This CDR3 reads CATSDSGTGMNTGELFF. In DNA, the CDR3 is TGTGCCACCAGTGATTCCGGGACAGGCATGAACACCGGGGAGCTGTTTTTT.